The clone carrying this TCR beta chain turned up a few times. Germline-derived CDR1 and CDR2 are LNHNV and YYDKDF (reference sequence). CDR3 length equals 14 residues. V lost 0 bases, J lost 2 bases, and 7 bases lay in between. For the second PCR, which ran for about 6 to 11 cycles, a sample-barcoded 5' primer and a J-beta primer mix were used. TCRdb fed the 5' RACE reads into MiXCR, producing one record per CDR3 protein. This table holds 800,000 to 950,000 distinct CDR3 sequences, almost 30% found once. This entry is derived from a study of blood T cells in healthy people across ages. The data also belong to a second study, concerning T cells of mothers and their children.

This chain uses TRBV15 with TRBJ1-2; D is possibly TRBD1 (6 bases). The TCR was taken from a woman aged 40-49 years in good health. The specimen was blood. CDR3 residues: CATSREGQNYGYTF. In nucleotides, the CDR3 is TGTGCCACCAGCAGAGAAGGACAGAACTATGGCTACACCTTC.